Given below is one TCR beta chain in context. Its antigen is currently unknown. The CDR3 has 17 amino acids. CDR1 SGHRS and CDR2 YFSETQ come from the germline V gene. The template switching step added UMIs that contained a 6-nucleotide sample barcode. Following a re-call of the 5' RACE reads, TCRdb has one entry per CDR3 protein and lacks DNA. The sample table includes 310,000 or so distinct CDR3 sequences. Skipping T cell sorting, the study isolated total RNA directly from whole blood. This specimen comes from a study of monozygotic twins with inflammatory bowel disease. Study-level results: The results supported no single strong signal or clonotype associated with IBD.

The chain uses TRBV5-1 and TRBJ1-1. Sequencing was done on a sample of blood. The TCR originated in a human donor with ulcerative colitis or Crohn's disease, or a healthy co-twin of an affected twin (not recorded which). The CDR3 reads CASRLDRAAYMNTEAFF.